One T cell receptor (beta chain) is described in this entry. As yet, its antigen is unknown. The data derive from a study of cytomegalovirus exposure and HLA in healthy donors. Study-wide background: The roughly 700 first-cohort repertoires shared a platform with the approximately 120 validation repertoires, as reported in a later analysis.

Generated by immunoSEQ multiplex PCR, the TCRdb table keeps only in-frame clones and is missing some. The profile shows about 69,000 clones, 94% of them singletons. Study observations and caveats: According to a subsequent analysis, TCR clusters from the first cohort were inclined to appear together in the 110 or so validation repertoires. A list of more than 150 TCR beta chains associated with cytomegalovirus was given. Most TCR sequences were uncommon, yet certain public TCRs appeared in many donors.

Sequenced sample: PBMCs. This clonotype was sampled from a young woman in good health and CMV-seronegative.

The CDR3 coding sequence is TGTGCCAGCAGCTTAGATGGGGCGGGACAGGGGATCTACGAGCAGTACTTC. Translating gives CASSLDGAGQGIYEQYF. The rearrangement uses TRBV7-6 and TRBJ2-7; 10 nucleotides line up with TRBD1. The CDR3 covers 17 residues. Germline V lookup: CDR1 SGHVS, CDR2 FNYEAQ. The V segment lost 1 base and the J segment 3 bases; nucleotides outside the gene matches: 9. The full variable domain, its missing parts supplied by reference TRBV7-6 and TRBJ2-7, is GAGVSQSPRYKVTKRGQDVALRCDPISGHVSLYWYRQALGQGPEFLTYFNYEAQQDKSGLPNDRFSAERPEGSISTLTIQRTEQRDSAMYRCASSLDGAGQGIYEQYFGPGTRLTVT.